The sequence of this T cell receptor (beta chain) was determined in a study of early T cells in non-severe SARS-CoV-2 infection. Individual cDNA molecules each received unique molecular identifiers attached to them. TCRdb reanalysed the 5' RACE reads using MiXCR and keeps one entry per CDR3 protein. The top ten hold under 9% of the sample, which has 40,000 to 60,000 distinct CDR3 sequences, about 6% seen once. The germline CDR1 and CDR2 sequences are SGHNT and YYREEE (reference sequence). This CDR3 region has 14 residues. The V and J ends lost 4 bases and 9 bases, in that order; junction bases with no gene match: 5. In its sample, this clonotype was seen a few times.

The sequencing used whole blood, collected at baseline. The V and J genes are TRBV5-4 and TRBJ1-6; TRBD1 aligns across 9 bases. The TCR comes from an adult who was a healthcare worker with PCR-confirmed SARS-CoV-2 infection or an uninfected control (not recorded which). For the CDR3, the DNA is TGTGCCAGCAGCCTCGGGACAGGGCTTTCACCCCTCCACTTT. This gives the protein CASSLGTGLSPLHF.